The 28 T cell receptor beta chains below were found in one sample sequenced in a study of Ad26.COV2.S vaccination and SARS-CoV-2 variants (dated by TCRdb to about 2021). This specimen's treatment or condition label, per the study, means: roughly 18 received Ad26.COV2.S at low or high dose, single or two shots; a few received placebo; per-sample allocation not given. For vaccine and placebo recipients, repertoires were sequenced using samples collected on day 63 after the first injection. The library was generated by the immunoSEQ multiplex PCR assay. In TCRdb, the immuneACCESS table is reduced to in-frame sequences with V and J assigned. These tables do not hold every clone; where another copy was compared, an unresolved V gene accounts for under half, and the others remain unexplained. This sample holds 410,000 or so clones; around 90% were observed only once. 9.5% to 15% of the sample is taken by the ten largest.

The sample was peripheral blood, taken in a trial of Ad26.COV2.S vaccine versus placebo. The receptors derive from a person between 18 and 60 years old who received the Ad26.COV2.S COVID-19 vaccine or a placebo.

The rearrangement links TRBV14 to TRBJ2-5; 9 bases agree with TRBD1. With 4 bases clipped from V and 5 bases from J, the junction kept 8 bases outside the gene matches. This CDR3 region has 15 residues. Germline values: CDR1 SGHDN, CDR2 FVKESK. The CDR3 nucleotides read TGTGCCAGCAGCCCCGGGACAGGGTCCAGGGAGACCCAGTACTTC. It codes for CASSPGTGSRETQYF.

The chain is built from TRBV7-2 and TRBJ2-7; the D gene could be TRBD1 or TRBD2 (5 bases each). This CDR3 comprises 16 residues. Germline assignment: CDR1 SGHTA and CDR2 FQGNSA. Trimming cost V 1 base and J 3 bases, with 16 bases left between them. The CDR3 loop is CASSLGLSGTDYEQYF. The CDR3, as DNA: TGTGCCAGCAGCTTAGGGCTCTCCGGGACGGACTACGAGCAGTACTTC. The full variable domain, rest sourced from reference TRBV7-2 and TRBJ2-7, is GAGVSQSPSNKVTEKGKDVELRCDPISGHTALYWYRQSLGQGLEFLIYFQGNSAPDKSGLPSDRFSAERTGGSVSTLTIQRTQQEDSAVYLCASSLGLSGTDYEQYFGPGTRLTVT.

The rearrangement uses TRBV27 and TRBJ1-2; 10 nucleotides align to TRBD1. The V and J ends lost 2 bases and 8 bases, in that order; junction bases with no gene match: 14. CDR1 is MNHEY and CDR2 is SMNVEV in the germline V gene (reference sequence). CDR3 length: 17 residues. Here the CDR3 reads CASSLRIPGQGIQGYTF. The CDR3 region has the DNA TGTGCCAGCAGTTTACGAATCCCGGGACAGGGGATCCAGGGCTACACCTTC.

The chain has TRBV7-8 and TRBJ2-2; possibly TRBD1 for D (5 bases). Germline assignment: CDR1 SGHVS and CDR2 FQNEAQ. The CDR3 spans 15 residues. The V and J ends lost 1 base and 0 bases respectively, with 6 bases between them. The CDR3 loop reads CASSLDRTNTGELFF. The DNA for the CDR3 is TGTGCCAGCAGCTTAGACAGGACGAACACCGGGGAGCTGTTTTTT.

The rearrangement links TRBV5-8 to TRBJ1-4, with D unclear. The CDR3 covers 16 residues. Germline V gene data show CDR1 as SGHTS and CDR2 as YDEGEE. Trimming left V 4 bases short and J 6 bases short, with 19 bases between. The CDR3 nucleotides read TGTGCCAGCAGCCTACTCCCGACAACGAGGGATGAAAAACTGTTTTTT. The encoded protein is CASSLLPTTRDEKLFF.

The rearrangement joins TRBV7-8 to TRBJ1-5; D is possibly TRBD1 (5 bases). CDR3 length equals 19 residues. V was trimmed by 5 bases and J by 0 bases, leaving 23 bases between them. Germline V CDR1 and CDR2: SGHVS, FQNEAQ. The CDR3: CASSRWEVTDPYSNQPQHF. In DNA form, the CDR3 reads TGTGCCAGCAGCCGCTGGGAGGTGACAGACCCTTATAGCAATCAGCCCCAGCATTTT.

Written as DNA, the CDR3 is TGTGCCAGCAGTTGGGACAGGGGACTCCTTAAATCGCATCTTAATGAGCAGTTCTTC. Its translation: CASSWDRGLLKSHLNEQFF. The V gene is TRBV28, the J gene TRBJ2-1, with 10 nucleotides matching TRBD1. The CDR3 runs to 19 residues. The germline gives CDR1 MDHEN, CDR2 SYDVKM. Trimming at V came to 4 bases and at J to 7 bases, leaving 19 bases not matched to a gene.

The chain has TRBV9 and TRBJ2-1, with 11 bases fitting TRBD2. The CDR3 sequence is 19 residues long. Trimming took 5 bases from V and 0 from J; bases not matched to a gene: 13. Germline lookup yields CDR1 SGDLS and CDR2 YYNGEE. In DNA form, the CDR3 reads TGTGCCAGCAGTGTAATAGGGACTAGCGGCACGAGCTCCTACAATGAGCAGTTCTTC. It is translated as CASSVIGTSGTSSYNEQFF.

The chain combines TRBV4-3 with TRBJ1-4; TRBD1 matches at 9 bases. Trimming removed 1 base from V and 0 bases from J; junction bases left unmatched: 9. CDR1 is LGHNA and CDR2 is YSLEER in the germline V gene. The CDR3 is 19 amino acids. CDR3 amino acids: CASSQVLPGQGPTNEKLFF. DNA of the CDR3: TGCGCCAGCAGCCAAGTCCTACCGGGACAGGGACCAACTAATGAAAAACTGTTTTTT.

As regards this clone: Its ends do not fully match the called genes, so a read error is possible. The chain uses TRBV6-6 and TRBJ2-1; the D is unclear. This CDR3 region has 13 residues. Germline lookup yields CDR1 MNHNY and CDR2 SVGAGI (reference sequence). As DNA, the CDR3 is TGTGCCAGCAGTTACTCAATCCCGGAGCCTGGGGTCTTC. This codes for CASSYSIPEPGVF.

The gene calls are TRBV29-1 and TRBJ2-3, with a tentative D call TRBD2 (5 bases). The CDR3 sequence is 13 residues long. Germline CDR1 and CDR2: SQVTM and ANQGSEA. The CDR3 region is CTSSGRDTDTQYF. The DNA for the CDR3 is TGCACTTCGTCGGGGAGAGACACAGATACGCAGTATTTT.

The V and J genes are TRBV18 and TRBJ2-1, with TRBD2 matching over 15 bases. The CDR3 loop spans 18 amino acids. V trimming: 4 bases; J trimming: 8 bases; junction bases outside the gene matches: 12. Per the germline V gene, CDR1 is KGHSH and CDR2 is LQKENI. The CDR3 region is CASSHSGLAGGPGDEQFF. The CDR3 DNA follows: TGTGCCAGCTCACACTCAGGACTAGCGGGAGGGCCGGGAGATGAGCAGTTCTTC.

Of note for this clone: The junction departs from the called germline gene at one end, perhaps through a read error. The rearrangement links TRBV7-8 to TRBJ2-1; no definite D call. This CDR3 has 13 residues. Germline CDR1 and CDR2: SGHVS and FQNEAQ. CDR3 region: CASSPNPEVEGIF. CDR3 DNA: TGTGCCAGCAGCCCTAACCCTGAGGTGGAAGGTATCTTC.

The rearrangement links TRBV7-8 to TRBJ2-1; 9 bases are a match to TRBD2. The CDR3 length is 17 residues. J lost 2 bases, V lost 1 base, and 6 bases had no gene match. CDR1 and CDR2 from the germline V gene are SGHVS and FQNEAQ. In DNA, the CDR3 is TGTGCCAGCAGCTTAGTTAGGGCGGGAGGGCCCTACAATGAGCAGTTCTTC. Translation gives CASSLVRAGGPYNEQFF.

This chain links TRBV6-6 with TRBJ1-2; the D is unclear. This CDR3 spans 13 amino acids. CDR1 MNHNY and CDR2 SVGAGI come from the germline V gene (reference sequence). V lost 2 bases and J 6 bases, leaving 10 bases between the germline ends. DNA of the CDR3: TGTGCCAGCAGTTACAGATCGAAAAATGGCTACACCTTC. Residues: CASSYRSKNGYTF.

In its sample, this clone was seen once. The rearrangement links TRBV27 to TRBJ1-1; possible D gene TRBD1, 6 bases. Germline V CDR1 and CDR2: MNHEY, SMNVEV (reference sequence). CDR3 size: 14 residues. V lost 4 bases and J lost 6, with 15 bases in between. The CDR3 DNA reads TGTGCCAGCAGTTCGGGACATATTCGCGCTGAAGCTTTCTTT. Translating it yields CASSSGHIRAEAFF.

DNA of the CDR3: TGCGCCAGCAGCCCCAGACAGGGTATTCCTGAAGCTTTCTTT. Protein sequence: CASSPRQGIPEAFF. The chain couples TRBV4-1 to TRBJ1-1; 7 bases are shared with TRBD1. CDR1 is MGHRA and CDR2 is YSYEKL in the germline V gene. The CDR3 length is 14 residues. Germline trimming cut 4 bases from V and 6 bases from J; bases unmatched to any gene: 8.

V is TRBV4-1 and J is TRBJ2-5; D remains ambiguous. Germline assignment: CDR1 MGHRA and CDR2 YSYEKL. The CDR3 consists of 12 residues. V was trimmed by 0 bases and J by 6 bases, leaving 5 bases between them. This chain's CDR3 is CASSQDRKTQYF. As DNA, the CDR3 is TGCGCCAGCAGCCAAGATCGGAAGACCCAGTACTTC.

The chain links TRBV11-2 to TRBJ1-1; TRBD1 might be the D (6 bases). Trimming took off 5 bases at V and 0 bases at J, with 13 bases between the two ends. CDR1 and CDR2 (germline): SGHAT, FQNNGV. The CDR3 has 15 residues. Here the CDR3 reads CASSPGAGVNTEAFF. The CDR3 DNA is TGTGCCAGCAGCCCAGGGGCAGGCGTGAACACTGAAGCTTTCTTT.

The V and J genes are TRBV24-1 and TRBJ2-3; D is unclear. Germline lookup yields CDR1 KGHDR and CDR2 SFDVKD. V gave up 4 bases and J gave up 0 bases, with 7 bases separating them. CDR3 length: 14 amino acids. Here the CDR3 reads CATSEPDSTDTQYF. The DNA of the CDR3 is TGTGCCACCAGTGAGCCCGATAGCACAGATACGCAGTATTTT.

In regard to this clone: The junction departs from the called germline gene at one end, perhaps through a read error. This sequence joins TRBV7-7 and TRBJ1-5; D not certain. The germline V gene encodes CDR1 SSHAT and CDR2 FNYEAQ (reference sequence). The CDR3 is made up of 17 amino acids. CDR3 nucleotides: TGTGCTAGCACCTTGACCCCAACCGGGGTGGGCAATCAGCCCCAGCATTTT. It specifies CASTLTPTGVGNQPQHF. Drawing the rest from reference TRBV7-7 and TRBJ1-5, the complete variable domain is GAGVSQSPRYKVTKRGQDVTLRCDPISSHATLYWYQQALGQGPEFLTYFNYEAQPDKSGLPSDRFSAERPEGSISTLTIQRTEQRDSAMYRCASTLTPTGVGNQPQHFGDGTRLSIL.

The chain combines TRBV15 with TRBJ2-1; 7 bases match TRBD1. The CDR3 spans 14 residues. The germline gives CDR1 LNHNV, CDR2 YYDKDF (reference sequence). Unmatched junction bases numbered 10, after V lost 1 base and J lost 13 bases. The CDR3 coding sequence is TGTGCCACCAGCAGAGCGGATTTGACAGGGAACCAGTTCTTC. It yields the protein CATSRADLTGNQFF.

Regarding this clone: The same CDR3 also results from other DNA sequences found in this sample. The rearrangement joins TRBV6-5 to TRBJ2-3; D gene unclear. With 6 bases removed from V and 0 bases from J, the gap between germline ends came to 10 bases. Per germline, CDR1 MNHEY and CDR2 SVGAGI. CDR3 length: 14 residues. The CDR3 region is CASSYRRSTDTQYF. As DNA, the CDR3 is TGTGCCAGCAGCTATAGAAGAAGCACAGATACGCAGTATTTT.

The CDR3 loop is CASSLMGHGYEQYF. CDR3 nucleotides: TGTGCCAGCAGTTTAATGGGGCATGGGTACGAGCAGTACTTC. The rearrangement uses TRBV27 and TRBJ2-7; the D gene is possibly TRBD1 (5 bases). The CDR3 covers 14 residues. Germline CDR1 is MNHEY and CDR2 is SMNVEV (reference sequence). V lost 2 bases and J 4 bases, leaving 12 bases between the germline ends.

V and J are TRBV2 and TRBJ2-7; the D call may be TRBD1 or TRBD2 (5 bases each). This CDR3 has 14 residues. CDR1 is SNHLY, CDR2 FYNNEI, per germline. Deletions cut 4 bases from V and 5 bases from J, with 15 bases between. The CDR3 DNA reads as TGTGCCAGCAGTGCAGAGGGGAACCCTCACGAGCAGTACTTC. Protein: CASSAEGNPHEQYF.

The CDR3 nucleotides are TGTGCCAGCTCACCGTTGAGGGGTGGCTACGAGCAGTACTTC. This codes for CASSPLRGGYEQYF. This chain connects TRBV18 to TRBJ2-7; the D gene could be TRBD1 or TRBD2 (5 bases each). The CDR3 covers 14 residues. V was cut by 3 bases and J by 3 bases, with 12 bases left in between. Germline V gene sequence: CDR1 KGHSH, CDR2 LQKENI.

This sequence joins TRBV24-1 and TRBJ1-5; 10 bases fit TRBD1. Germline CDR1 reads KGHDR; CDR2 reads SFDVKD. This CDR3 spans 17 amino acids. J was trimmed by 4 bases and V by 4 bases; bases with no gene match: 9. The CDR3 spells CATSDPSRDRGNQPQHF. The CDR3 coding sequence is TGTGCCACCAGTGACCCCTCCCGGGACAGGGGTAATCAGCCCCAGCATTTT.

This chain uses TRBV5-4 with TRBJ2-7; no clear D gene. Germline V CDR1 and CDR2: SGHNT, YYREEE (reference sequence). Trimming shortened V by 0 bases and J by 2 bases, and 9 bases separated the two germline ends. This CDR3 is built from 14 residues. The CDR3, as DNA: TGTGCCAGCAGCTTGGGGGTAGCCGCCTACGAGCAGTACTTC. Translation gives CASSLGVAAYEQYF.